Presented here are 30 T cell receptor beta chains from one specimen sequenced in a study of OX40 agonist ivuxolimab in advanced cancers. Using immunoSEQ multiplex PCR, the repertoire was profiled, and TCRdb retains in-frame clones only, with some absent. The sample has some 72,000 clones, about nine tenths seen once; the top ten hold approximately 0.5%. The sequencing used CD4+ or CD8+ T cells sorted from blood, collected in a trial of the OX40 agonist ivuxolimab. The receptors come from an adult with an advanced solid tumor such as melanoma, head and neck, liver or kidney cancer.

In DNA, the CDR3 is TGCGCCAGCAGCCAAGATATTGGGCAGCTATACGAGCAGTACTTC. Protein: CASSQDIGQLYEQYF. The rearrangement uses TRBV4-3 and TRBJ2-7; D remains unclear. The germline V gene has CDR1 LGHNA and CDR2 YSLEER. The CDR3 is made up of 15 amino acids. Trimming took 0 bases from V and 4 from J, leaving 13 bases between them.

This clone came up once. V is TRBV7-9 and J is TRBJ2-1; TRBD2 matches 7 bases. Germline assignment: CDR1 SEHNR and CDR2 FQNEAQ (reference sequence). This CDR3 is 17 amino acids long. With 5 bases clipped from V and 0 bases from J, the junction kept 10 bases outside the gene matches. Written as DNA, the CDR3 is TGTGCCAGCAGCAAGAGGCTAGCGGAGAGCTCCTACAATGAGCAGTTCTTC. This translates into CASSKRLAESSYNEQFF.

The chain couples TRBV11-3 to TRBJ2-1; 7 bases are a match to TRBD2. V lost 0 bases, J lost 4 bases, and 9 bases stayed unmatched. Germline assignment: CDR1 SGHNT and CDR2 YENEEA. The CDR3 is made up of 17 amino acids. The CDR3 loop is CASSLDRLLAVYNEQFF. CDR3 DNA: TGTGCCAGCAGCTTAGATCGTCTCCTAGCGGTTTACAATGAGCAGTTCTTC.

CDR3 DNA: TGCAGCGTTGACATAACAGGGAGCGAGCAGTACTTC. Protein: CSVDITGSEQYF. The chain is built from TRBV29-1 and TRBJ2-7, with TRBD1 as a possible D gene (6 bases). The V and J ends lost 3 bases and 6 bases respectively, with 12 bases between them. CDR1 and CDR2 (germline): SQVTM, ANQGSEA. The CDR3 spans 12 residues.

The rearrangement joins TRBV28 to TRBJ2-5; D may be TRBD1 or TRBD2 (5 bases each). Between the trimmed V and J ends, which lost 1 base and 1 base, there was a span of 10 bases. From germline, CDR1 is MDHEN and CDR2 SYDVKM. The CDR3 has 15 residues. CDR3 protein: CASSLSGTAQETQYF. The CDR3 nucleotides read TGTGCCAGCAGTTTATCCGGGACGGCCCAAGAGACCCAGTACTTC.

V and J are TRBV10-3 and TRBJ2-2, with 8 bases aligning to TRBD2. Germline CDR1 ENHRY, CDR2 SYGVKD. The CDR3 totals 14 residues. J gave up 3 bases and V 11 bases, and 8 bases lay outside the gene matches. CDR3 bases: TGTGCCGTAAGGCGGGAGGAGGACACCGGGGAGCTGTTTTTT. Encoded protein: CAVRREEDTGELFF.

This chain links TRBV6-6 with TRBJ2-7, with 8 positions matching TRBD2. This CDR3 is 14 amino acids long. Per germline, CDR1 MNHNY and CDR2 SVGAGI (reference sequence). V trimming: 5 bases; J trimming: 3 bases; junction bases outside the gene matches: 6. The CDR3 DNA is TGTGCCAGCAGTACCCCGGGACTAGTCTACGAGCAGTACTTC. It translates to CASSTPGLVYEQYF.

This chain uses TRBV19 with TRBJ2-1, with a tentative D call TRBD1 (6 bases). CDR3 length equals 13 residues. V lost 6 bases and J 8 bases, leaving 14 bases between the germline ends. Germline V gene data show CDR1 as LNHDA and CDR2 as SQIVND (reference sequence). The CDR3 DNA follows: TGTGCCAGTAGGACACAGGGTAGGGATGAGCAGTTCTTC. Translation gives CASRTQGRDEQFF.

This chain links TRBV7-9 with TRBJ1-4, with D tentatively TRBD1 (5 bases). Trimming shortened V by 5 bases and J by 5 bases, and 24 bases separated the two germline ends. This CDR3 comprises 18 residues. Germline V CDR1 and CDR2: SEHNR, FQNEAQ (reference sequence). The CDR3 loop is CASSPGGRGSAVNEKLFF. The DNA of the CDR3 is TGTGCCAGCAGCCCGGGGGGACGGGGTTCCGCGGTGAATGAAAAACTGTTTTTT.

The chain is built from TRBV30 and TRBJ2-5; tentatively, D is TRBD1 (5 bases). The CDR3 spans 13 residues. The germline gives CDR1 GTSNPN, CDR2 SVGIG (reference sequence). Trimming shortened V by 4 bases and J by 6 bases, and 15 bases separated the two germline ends. For the CDR3, the DNA is TGTGCCTGGAACGATGGCGCAGGGAAGACCCAGTACTTC. Translation: CAWNDGAGKTQYF.

The chain uses TRBV10-2 and TRBJ2-5; 7 bases agree with TRBD1. From germline, CDR1 is WSHSY and CDR2 SAAADI. The J segment lost 0 bases and the V segment lost 10 bases, leaving 5 bases of the junction unmatched. The CDR3 is 13 amino acids. The CDR3 DNA reads as TGCGCCACGAAGGGACAGAACCAAGAGACCCAGTACTTC. Protein: CATKGQNQETQYF.

The chain couples TRBV27 to TRBJ2-7; maybe TRBD1 (5 bases). CDR3 length: 13 residues. Germline V gene sequence: CDR1 MNHEY, CDR2 SMNVEV (reference sequence). V lost 6 bases and J 4 bases, leaving 13 bases between the germline ends. The DNA for the CDR3 is TGTGCCAGCAGCCGGATACAGGCTTACGAGCAGTACTTC. Its translation: CASSRIQAYEQYF.

Here the CDR3 reads CASRRWGSQETQYF. The CDR3, as DNA: TGTGCCAGCAGGAGATGGGGCAGTCAAGAGACCCAGTACTTC. The chain couples TRBV5-6 to TRBJ2-5; the D gene is possibly TRBD1 (5 bases). From germline, CDR1 is SGHDT and CDR2 YYEEEE. The CDR3 is 14 residues long. V was cut by 5 bases and J by 2 bases, with 13 bases left in between.

The chain has TRBV7-3 and TRBJ1-2; 7 bases agree with TRBD1. This CDR3 is 13 amino acids long. After removal of 5 bases from V and 7 bases from J, the junction contained 7 bases not matched to a gene. CDR1 SGHTA and CDR2 FQGTGA come from the germline V gene. The CDR3 nucleotides are TGTGCCAGCAGCCAAGGGCCAGGGGGTGGCTACACCTTC. The encoded protein is CASSQGPGGGYTF.

This chain joins TRBV2 and TRBJ2-7, with 7 bases identical to TRBD2. This CDR3 comprises 13 residues. CDR1 is SNHLY, CDR2 FYNNEI, per germline. V shed 10 bases and J 3 bases; nucleotides not matched to a gene: 9. The CDR3 protein is CATRGSGNYEQYF. Here the CDR3 DNA reads TGTGCCACGCGCGGGAGTGGTAACTACGAGCAGTACTTC.

The rearrangement uses TRBV7-9 and TRBJ2-7; D possibly corresponds to TRBD2 (6 bases). Trimming stripped 2 bases from V and 0 bases from J, with 8 bases between. The CDR3 runs to 14 residues. Germline CDR1 and CDR2: SEHNR and FQNEAQ (reference sequence). In nucleotides, the CDR3 is TGTGCCAGCAGCTTATTGCGGGACTCCTACGAGCAGTACTTC. Translating it yields CASSLLRDSYEQYF.

This chain uses TRBV7-6 with TRBJ2-6, with no clear D. CDR1 and CDR2 from the germline V gene are SGHVS and FNYEAQ. The CDR3 loop spans 17 amino acids. V lost 0 bases, J lost 3 bases, and 12 bases lay in between. CDR3 sequence (DNA): TGTGCCAGCAGCTTAGCGTTCCGGGCTCGTGGGGCCAACGTCCTGACTTTC. Its protein is CASSLAFRARGANVLTF.

In its sample, this clone is medium-sized. V usage is TRBV5-6 and J usage is TRBJ1-1; D unclear. The germline V gene has CDR1 SGHDT and CDR2 YYEEEE. This CDR3 has 13 residues. V lost 2 bases, J lost 7 bases, and 12 bases lay in between. This CDR3 is CASSFFRRVEAFF. CDR3 in DNA: TGTGCCAGCAGCTTCTTCAGGAGAGTTGAAGCTTTCTTT.

CDR3 sequence: CASSSQGVGLPLNTEAFF. The CDR3 DNA is TGTGCCAGCAGTTCCCAAGGAGTAGGACTCCCCCTGAACACTGAAGCTTTCTTT. This chain links TRBV28 with TRBJ1-1; D remains unclear. The CDR3 runs 18 residues. Deletions cut 4 bases from V and 0 bases from J, with 21 bases between. In germline, CDR1 is MDHEN, CDR2 SYDVKM.

The genes are TRBV7-9 and TRBJ1-3; TRBD1 agrees at 12 bases. The CDR3 runs to 18 residues. V lost 1 base, J lost 9 bases, and 13 bases stayed unmatched. Germline V CDR1 and CDR2: SEHNR, FQNEAQ (reference sequence). The CDR3 bases are TGTGCCAGCAGCTTAGGACTCCGGGACAGGGGGCGAGGAGGCACCATATATTTT. It codes for CASSLGLRDRGRGGTIYF.

The rearrangement links TRBV18 to TRBJ2-3; D uncertain. The CDR3 totals 12 residues. The germline V gene has CDR1 KGHSH and CDR2 LQKENI. V gave up 3 bases and J gave up 5 bases, with 6 bases separating them. In DNA form, the CDR3 reads TGTGCCAGCTCACCCAGTGGAGATACGCAGTATTTT. It encodes CASSPSGDTQYF.

The CDR3 coding sequence is TGTGCCAGCAGCTCGCCGGGACTAGCGGGATATGGGGAGCTGTTTTTT. Protein sequence: CASSSPGLAGYGELFF. The V gene is TRBV7-9, the J gene TRBJ2-2, with 13 bases that match TRBD2. The length of the CDR3 is 16 residues. Germline V gene lookup returns CDR1 SEHNR and CDR2 FQNEAQ (reference sequence). V lost 4 bases and J lost 8; bases outside the gene matches: 7.

The chain employs TRBV14 and TRBJ1-2; 9 positions match TRBD1. J lost 7 bases, V lost 2 bases, and 23 bases had no gene match. Germline CDR1 reads SGHDN; CDR2 reads FVKESK. This CDR3 has 20 amino acids. For the CDR3, the DNA is TGTGCCAGCAGCCAACAAGGTTCCTGGACAGGGGTTCCCGGCTTTGGTGGCTACACCTTC. Translated: CASSQQGSWTGVPGFGGYTF.

This clone has a single count. Relative to the germline gene, one junction end is altered; a read error may explain this. The rearrangement links TRBV7-2 to TRBJ2-2, with TRBD1 matching 11 bases. The germline gives CDR1 SGHTA, CDR2 FQGNSA. This CDR3 has 16 residues. The CDR3 loop reads CASSLGQGVVTGEPFF. CDR3 DNA sequence: TGTGCCAGCAGCCTGGGACAGGGGGTAGTCACCGGGGAGCCGTTTTTT.

As DNA, the CDR3 is TGTGCCAGCAGCTTAGAACGCAGCACTGAAGCTTTCTTT. Translated, it gives CASSLERSTEAFF. The chain employs TRBV11-2 and TRBJ1-1, with D hard to call. Trimming left V 0 bases short and J 4 bases short, with 6 bases between. Germline CDR1 reads SGHAT; CDR2 reads FQNNGV. The CDR3 is 13 amino acids. The complete variable domain, with remaining parts taken from reference TRBV11-2 and TRBJ1-1, reads EAGVAQSPRYKIIEKRQSVAFWCNPISGHATLYWYQQILGQGPKLLIQFQNNGVVDDSQLPKDRFSAERLKGVDSTLKIQPAKLEDSAVYLCASSLERSTEAFFGQGTRLTVV.

The chain employs TRBV5-4 and TRBJ1-5; D is unresolved. CDR3 length equals 14 residues. Germline CDR1 and CDR2: SGHNT and YYREEE (reference sequence). Deletions cut 1 base from V and 7 bases from J, with 12 bases between. This CDR3 is CASSLPGDGQPQHF. In DNA form, the CDR3 reads TGTGCCAGCAGCTTGCCGGGAGATGGACAGCCCCAGCATTTT.

CDR3 residues: CASSPGGTGGFGNTIYF. CDR3 nucleotides: TGTGCCAGCAGCCCTGGTGGGACAGGGGGCTTTGGAAACACCATATATTTT. This rearrangement joins TRBV11-3 to TRBJ1-3, with 12 bases lining up with TRBD1. With V trimmed by 5 bases and J by 3 bases, 8 bases remained unmatched. This CDR3 is 17 amino acids long. Germline-derived CDR1 and CDR2 are SGHNT and YENEEA. Complete variable domain (other parts from reference TRBV11-3 and TRBJ1-3): EAGVVQSPRYKIIEKKQPVAFWCNPISGHNTLYWYLQNLGQGPELLIRYENEEAVDDSQLPKDRFSAERLKGVDSTLKIQPAELGDSAVYLCASSPGGTGGFGNTIYFGEGSWLTVV.

The chain links TRBV7-2 to TRBJ2-1; maybe TRBD2 (5 bases). CDR1 is SGHTA and CDR2 is FQGNSA in the germline V gene. Trimming cost V 1 base and J 1 base, with 8 bases left between them. The CDR3 has 15 amino acids. The CDR3 reads CASSLESGSYNEQFF. The CDR3 region has the DNA TGTGCCAGCAGCTTAGAAAGCGGTTCCTACAATGAGCAGTTCTTC.

The rearrangement joins TRBV6-1 to TRBJ1-5; D unclear. This CDR3 region has 13 residues. With 5 bases removed from V and 3 bases from J, the gap between germline ends came to 8 bases. Germline CDR1 MNHNS, CDR2 SASEGT. CDR3 loop: CASSIRYNQPQHF. The CDR3 DNA reads as TGTGCCAGCAGTATAAGGTACAATCAGCCCCAGCATTTT.

This chain links TRBV30 with TRBJ1-6; perhaps TRBD1 as D (5 bases). The CDR3 runs 15 residues. CDR1 and CDR2 (germline): GTSNPN, SVGIG (reference sequence). V was cut by 1 base and J by 7 bases, with 14 bases left in between. CDR3 nucleotide sequence: TGTGCCTGGAGTGCTCCGGGACGGGCAAATTCACCCCTCCACTTT. It is translated as CAWSAPGRANSPLHF.